The 11 T cell receptor beta chains listed next were all sequenced from one sample in a study of OX40 agonist ivuxolimab in advanced cancers. Data came from immunoSEQ multiplex PCR; TCRdb stores just in-frame clones and leaves some out. Of around 69,000 clones in the sample, around 80% are singletons; the top ten hold 1.5% to 2%. Sequenced here: CD4+ or CD8+ T cells sorted from blood, sampled in a trial of the OX40 agonist ivuxolimab. Receptors originate from an adult with an advanced solid tumor such as melanoma, head and neck, liver or kidney cancer.

The chain links TRBV19 to TRBJ2-5; perhaps TRBD1 as D (6 bases). Germline CDR1 LNHDA, CDR2 SQIVND (reference sequence). Trimming left V 3 bases short and J 2 bases short, with 13 bases between. The CDR3 covers 15 residues. The CDR3 DNA sequence: TGTGCCAGTAGTATGTTTCGGGACACACAAGAGACCCAGTACTTC. Its protein product is CASSMFRDTQETQYF.

This clone appeared once. The rearrangement uses TRBV5-1 and TRBJ2-3; D unresolved. This CDR3 region has 14 residues. The V and J ends lost 5 bases and 2 bases respectively, with 12 bases between them. Per the germline V gene, CDR1 is SGHRS and CDR2 is YFSETQ. The CDR3 DNA follows: TGCGCCAGCAGTTCTGGATCCTACACAGATACGCAGTATTTT. Its translation: CASSSGSYTDTQYF. Based on the CDR3 plus reference TRBV5-1 and TRBJ2-3, the full variable domain is KAGVTQTPRYLIKTRGQQVTLSCSPISGHRSVSWYQQTPGQGLQFLFEYFSETQRNKGNFPGRFSGRQFSNSRSEMNVSTLELGDSALYLCASSSGSYTDTQYFGPGTRLTVL.

The genes are TRBV10-3 and TRBJ2-7, with 9 positions matching TRBD2. CDR3 length: 13 amino acids. The V and J ends lost 9 bases and 2 bases, in that order; junction bases with no gene match: 5. Germline CDR1 is ENHRY and CDR2 is SYGVKD. The chain's CDR3 is CAIATSGTYEQYF. In nucleotides, the CDR3 is TGTGCCATTGCGACTAGCGGTACCTACGAGCAGTACTTC.

In its sample, this clone was seen a few times. V and J are TRBV7-2 and TRBJ2-7, with TRBD1 matching 9 bases. The CDR3 has 12 amino acids. CDR1 is SGHTA and CDR2 is FQGNSA in the germline V gene. The ends lost 4 bases at V and 10 bases at J; junction bases unmatched: 5. The CDR3 DNA sequence: TGTGCCAGCAGCTGGGACAGGGCAGACCAGTACTTC. Translating gives CASSWDRADQYF.

V and J are TRBV28 and TRBJ1-2; the D is unclear. V lost 3 bases and J lost 4, with 9 bases in between. From germline, CDR1 is MDHEN and CDR2 SYDVKM. The CDR3 spans 13 residues. The CDR3 is CASSFAPIYGYTF. The CDR3 DNA is TGTGCCAGCAGTTTTGCCCCTATCTATGGCTACACCTTC.

This rearrangement joins TRBV28 to TRBJ2-1; 9 bases align to TRBD1. The junction had 7 bases not matched to a gene; V was cut back by 6 bases and J by 10 bases. There are 13 residues in the CDR3. Germline V gene data show CDR1 as MDHEN and CDR2 as SYDVKM. The CDR3 DNA follows: TGTGCCAGCAGAGCGGGACAGGGAGGCGAGCAGTTCTTC. Amino acid sequence: CASRAGQGGEQFF.

The CDR3 sequence: CASSLLVGREGRKNEQYF. The CDR3 DNA is TGTGCCAGCAGTTTATTGGTGGGGCGGGAGGGCCGTAAAAACGAGCAGTACTTC. The chain uses TRBV28 and TRBJ2-7, with 9 bases identical to TRBD2. Germline V CDR1 and CDR2: MDHEN, SYDVKM. V was pared by 1 base and J by 5 bases, with 15 bases of the junction left unmatched. CDR3 length: 18 residues.

This chain links TRBV7-2 with TRBJ2-7; tentatively, D is TRBD2 (7 bases). Germline CDR1 and CDR2: SGHTA and FQGNSA. The CDR3 covers 15 residues. V dropped 1 base and J dropped 1 base, with 11 bases sitting between them. CDR3 coding DNA: TGTGCCAGCAGCTTAGATGCGGGGGCTTCCTACGAGCAGTACTTC. As protein: CASSLDAGASYEQYF.

V usage is TRBV9 and J usage is TRBJ2-3; D perhaps matches TRBD2 (5 bases). Germline V CDR1 and CDR2: SGDLS, YYNGEE. V lost 4 bases and J lost 3, with 18 bases in between. This CDR3 comprises 16 residues. This CDR3 is CASSHNNPGKTDTQYF. As DNA, the CDR3 is TGTGCCAGCAGCCACAACAACCCGGGGAAAACAGATACGCAGTATTTT.

This chain connects TRBV11-2 to TRBJ2-3, with D possibly TRBD1 on 7 matching bases. Germline V CDR1 and CDR2: SGHAT, FQNNGV. Trimming cost V 5 bases and J 4 bases, with 10 bases left between them. CDR3 size: 13 residues. CDR3 loop: CASSQGGSDTQYF. CDR3 nucleotides: TGTGCCAGCAGCCAGGGGGGCTCAGATACGCAGTATTTT.

CDR3 sequence: CASSLYLGTEAFF. In DNA form, the CDR3 reads TGTGCCAGCAGCTTATATTTGGGGACTGAAGCTTTCTTT. This sequence joins TRBV13 and TRBJ1-1; D not certain. CDR1 and CDR2 (germline): PRHDT, FYEKMQ (reference sequence). CDR3 length: 13 amino acids. The ends were cut back, 2 bases at V and 5 bases at J, with 9 bases in the middle.